The 7 T cell receptor beta chains below come from one sample, sequenced in a study of control samples from healthy donors and cancer patients. TCRdb keeps only in-frame clones here, not all; method: immunoSEQ multiplex PCR. The table has roughly 150,000 clones, 93% seen once. Sequenced: blood. The receptor set was obtained from a man in his forties or fifties in good health.

DNA of the CDR3: TGCGCCAGCAGCTCGAGCGGGAGGGAAGGAGATACGCAGTATTTT. This translates into CASSSSGREGDTQYF. The chain links TRBV5-1 to TRBJ2-3; TRBD2 aligns across 10 bases. Trimming took 3 bases from V and 5 from J; bases not matched to a gene: 6. Germline values: CDR1 SGHRS, CDR2 YFSETQ. This CDR3 has 15 amino acids.

The chain combines TRBV5-8 with TRBJ2-6; no clear D gene. This CDR3 contains 15 residues. Germline lookup yields CDR1 SGHTS and CDR2 YDEGEE. Trimming removed 0 bases at V and 0 bases at J, with 4 bases between. The CDR3 spells CASSLGHSGANVLTF. The CDR3 DNA is TGTGCCAGCAGCTTGGGGCACTCTGGGGCCAACGTCCTGACTTTC.

This sequence joins TRBV19 and TRBJ1-5; D gene unclear. This CDR3 contains 14 residues. V was shortened by 6 bases and J by 3 bases, with 12 bases between the two germline ends. Per germline, CDR1 LNHDA and CDR2 SQIVND (reference sequence). The CDR3 spells CASRVYTANQPQHF. DNA of the CDR3: TGTGCCAGTAGGGTCTATACGGCCAATCAGCCCCAGCATTTT.

V gene TRBV29-1 combines with J gene TRBJ2-7; the D gene could be TRBD1 or TRBD2 (6 bases each). Germline values: CDR1 SQVTM, CDR2 ANQGSEA. The CDR3 spans 13 residues. The V end lost 7 bases, the J end lost 4 bases, and 17 bases lay between the germline ends. The CDR3 loop is CSALGGRAYEQYF. In DNA form, the CDR3 reads TGCAGCGCCCTCGGGGGCAGGGCATACGAGCAGTACTTC.

The chain links TRBV2 to TRBJ1-1; D is undetermined. CDR1 SNHLY and CDR2 FYNNEI come from the germline V gene. Trimming shortened V by 2 bases and J by 4 bases, and 8 bases separated the two germline ends. The CDR3 has 13 amino acids. CDR3 DNA sequence: TGTGCCAGCAGTGAACCTATAGGCACTGAAGCTTTCTTT. This sequence encodes CASSEPIGTEAFF.

The chain combines TRBV18 with TRBJ1-4; D is undetermined. The V gene lost 5 bases and the J gene lost 5 bases, with 18 bases spanning the gap. The CDR3 has 16 amino acids. CDR1 KGHSH and CDR2 LQKENI come from the germline V gene. CDR3 region: CASSTNARGTNEKLFF. The CDR3 nucleotides read TGTGCCAGCTCAACAAACGCCCGGGGAACAAATGAAAAACTGTTTTTT. Drawing the rest from reference TRBV18 and TRBJ1-4, the complete variable domain is NAGVMQNPRHLVRRRGQEARLRCSPMKGHSHVYWYRQLPEEGLKFMVYLQKENIIDESGMPKERFSAEFPKEGPSILRIQQVVRGDSAAYFCASSTNARGTNEKLFFGSGTQLSVL.

This clone was counted only a few times. CDR3 DNA: TGTGCCAGCTCCTTCGGGACTAGATCCCATGAGCAGTTCTTC. Translating gives CASSFGTRSHEQFF. The chain links TRBV2 to TRBJ2-1, with TRBD2 matching over 8 bases. The J segment lost 8 bases and the V segment lost 8 bases, leaving 11 bases of the junction unmatched. Germline V gene sequence: CDR1 SNHLY, CDR2 FYNNEI. There are 14 residues in the CDR3.